This T cell receptor (beta chain) was sequenced for a study of spatial heterogeneity in lung cancer. In the study overall: Detection of beta-chain sequences consistently exceeded that of alpha-chain sequences. The study, taken as a whole, reports: Among blood samples, ubiquitous expanded tumor TCRs appeared more at resection than at follow-up.

TCRdb re-analysed the 5' RACE reads in MiXCR, keeping a single row per CDR3 protein. The sample has 49,000 or so distinct CDR3 sequences, 10% to 15% seen once. This clonotype was recorded at least ten times. Its antigen remains unidentified. Stated time point: blood at routine non-recurrence follow-up after resection. Sequencing of whole RNA from tumor, nontumor lung or frozen PBMC involved no sorting. Germline V gene data show CDR1 as SGHVS and CDR2 as FQNEAQ. V lost 6 bases and J lost 2, with 16 bases in between. The CDR3 contains 16 residues. This TCR derives from a male donor with early-stage non-small cell lung cancer. Sequences were derived from PBMCs, sampled at follow-up. This sequence joins TRBV7-8 and TRBJ1-4, with TRBD1 as a possible D gene (5 bases). For the CDR3, the DNA is TGTGCCAGCAGACAAAGGCCCGGGGCGACTAATGAAAAACTGTTTTTT. This gives the protein CASRQRPGATNEKLFF.